Shown below are 8 T cell receptor beta chains from a single sample sequenced in a study of tissue T cells after allogeneic stem cell transplantation. Time point noted: mouse harvest day 14 after allogeneic transplant. Tail vein injection delivered 10^7 T-cell-depleted bone marrow cells and 10^6 splenic CD5+ T cells. Measured with immunoSEQ multiplex PCR; TCRdb has only the in-frame clones, and not every one. The repertoire has fewer than 5,500 clones, 30% to 40% of them found once; the top ten carry approximately 6.4%. What was sequenced was skin. The receptor set was obtained from a female BALB/c mouse given C57BL/6 T cells with graft-versus-host disease after an allogeneic hematopoietic cell transplant.

About this clone: Gene names refer to mouse genes. CDR3 sequence: CASSRGTGGGRSDYTF. CDR3 DNA, as far as it was read: TGTGCCAGCAGCCGCGGGACAGGGGGGGGGAGGTCCGACTACACC. The rearrangement joins TRBV3 to TRBJ1-2; 11 positions agree with TRBD1. The read is 1 residue too short to cover the CDR3 end, so that end is filled in from the germline J gene. CDR1 SNHLY and CDR2 FYNGKV come from the germline V gene (reference sequence). The CDR3 loop spans 16 amino acids. The trim removed 5 bases at V and 5 bases at J, leaving 10 bases unmatched. The variable domain in full, with the rest retrieved from reference TRBV3 and TRBJ1-2, is GPKVLQIPSHQIIDMGQMVTLNCDPVSNHLYFYWYKQILGQQMEFLVNFYNGKVMEKSKLFKDQFSVERPDGSYFTLKIQPTALEDSAVYFCASSRGTGGGRSDYTFGSGTRLLVI.

As concerns this clone: One junction end disagrees with the germline gene, perhaps due to a read error. The gene symbols are mouse symbols. The read halts 1 residue ahead of the CDR3 end, with the missing end drawn from the germline J gene. The chain recombines TRBV13-1 with TRBJ1-2; maybe TRBD1 (6 bases). Germline CDR1 reads NSHNY; CDR2 reads SYGAGN. The CDR3 runs 14 residues. CDR3 protein: CASGDVQGDSDYTF. The sequenced part of the CDR3 DNA is TGTGCCAGCGGTGATGTACAGGGAGACTCCGACTACACC.

Concerning this clone: Here the gene names and germline are mouse. The CDR3 goes on 1 residue after the read ends, and that part is filled in from the germline J gene. The chain carries TRBV23 and TRBJ2-7; the DNA was not used to check the table's D call, TRBD2. This CDR3 region has 16 residues. Germline assignment: CDR1 KGHTA and CDR2 FQNQQP. The CDR3 bases that were read are TGCTCCAGCAGTCAATCCCTGGGGGGGTTCTCCTATGAACAGTAC. Amino acid sequence: CSSSQSLGGFSYEQY. The complete CDR3 sequence is CSSSQSLGGFSYEQYF.

This clone is categorized as medium-sized. Mouse gene names and germline throughout. The CDR3 end falls 1 residue outside the read, so it is completed with the germline J gene. The chain couples TRBV26 to TRBJ2-3, with unresolved D. Germline CDR1 and CDR2: KGHPV and FQNQEV (reference sequence). V gave up 2 bases and J gave up 0 bases, with 6 bases separating them. This CDR3 contains 14 residues. CDR3 bases read: TGTGCCAGCAGTCTGCAGTCTAGTGCAGAAACGCTGTAT. It encodes CASSLQSSAETLY. The whole CDR3 is CASSLQSSAETLYF.

As for this clone: Genes and germline come from the mouse. The read gets to within 1 residue of the CDR3 end, and the germline J gene fills in the rest. This sequence joins TRBV13-2 and TRBJ2-2, with D tentatively TRBD1 (5 bases). Germline CDR1 is NNHNN and CDR2 is SYGAGS (reference sequence). V was trimmed by 2 bases and J by 0 bases, leaving 8 bases between them. The CDR3 totals 15 residues. CDR3 bases read: TGTGCCAGCGGTGAGAGGGGAGCAAACACCGGGCAGCTCTAC. It translates to CASGERGANTGQLY. The CDR3 as a whole reads CASGERGANTGQLYF.

This clone is medium-sized within its sample. Mouse germline and gene names are used. Read coverage stops 1 residue before the CDR3 terminus; the germline J gene supplies the remainder. The V call is TRBV26, the J call TRBJ2-1, with no clear D. Per germline, CDR1 KGHPV and CDR2 FQNQEV (reference sequence). The CDR3 length is 13 residues. Trimming shortened V by 5 bases and J by 0 bases, and 5 bases separated the two germline ends. The sequenced CDR3 bases are TGTGCCAGCAGTTATTATAACTATGCTGAGCAGTTC. It translates to CASSYYNYAEQF. The entire CDR3 sequence reads CASSYYNYAEQFF.

This clone has more than one count but fewer than ten. Gene names and germline match the mouse. The CDR3 is cut off 1 residue early in the read; its end comes from the germline J gene. This chain joins TRBV3 and TRBJ2-4, with TRBD1 matching 7 bases. The germline V gene has CDR1 SNHLY and CDR2 FYNGKV (reference sequence). The CDR3 length is 13 residues. With 5 bases clipped from V and 4 bases from J, the junction kept 3 bases outside the gene matches. CDR3: CASSPGQKNTLYF. CDR3 DNA (partial): TGTGCCAGCAGCCCGGGACAGAAAAACACCTTGTAC.

Comment on this clone: Gene names are the mouse ones. Read data end 1 residue before the CDR3 end; the end is taken from the germline J gene. V gene TRBV26 combines with J gene TRBJ2-1; D gene unclear. Per the germline V gene, CDR1 is KGHPV and CDR2 is FQNQEV (reference sequence). There are 12 residues in the CDR3. V lost 4 bases to trimming and J lost 4 bases, with 5 bases between them. Partial CDR3 DNA: TGTGCCAGCAGTCCATCATATGCTGAGCAGTTC. Amino acids: CASSPSYAEQF. The entire CDR3 protein reads CASSPSYAEQFF.